The sequence of this T cell receptor (beta chain) was determined in a study of T cells after yellow fever vaccination. At the level of the study: For low cell numbers, libraries were made with SMART-Seq v4 Ultra Low Input.

This CDR3 has 17 residues. V was pared by 4 bases and J by 2 bases, with 12 bases of the junction left unmatched. Germline CDR1 ENHRY, CDR2 SYGVKD. In making TCR cDNA, 5'RACE template switching added a universal primer site and UMIs to it. TCRdb fed the 5' RACE reads into MiXCR, producing one record per CDR3 protein. The sample carries hundreds of thousands of distinct CDR3 sequences, around 6.5% recorded once. The chain combines TRBV10-3 with TRBJ2-3, with 7 positions matching TRBD2. The receptor comes from a man younger than 45 who received the YFV17D yellow fever vaccine. This sample comprised PBMCs, obtained 5 days after the yellow fever booster vaccination. The CDR3 spells CAISGLSEAGYTDTQYF. CDR3 DNA sequence: TGTGCCATCAGTGGACTGAGTGAAGCGGGGTACACAGATACGCAGTATTTT.